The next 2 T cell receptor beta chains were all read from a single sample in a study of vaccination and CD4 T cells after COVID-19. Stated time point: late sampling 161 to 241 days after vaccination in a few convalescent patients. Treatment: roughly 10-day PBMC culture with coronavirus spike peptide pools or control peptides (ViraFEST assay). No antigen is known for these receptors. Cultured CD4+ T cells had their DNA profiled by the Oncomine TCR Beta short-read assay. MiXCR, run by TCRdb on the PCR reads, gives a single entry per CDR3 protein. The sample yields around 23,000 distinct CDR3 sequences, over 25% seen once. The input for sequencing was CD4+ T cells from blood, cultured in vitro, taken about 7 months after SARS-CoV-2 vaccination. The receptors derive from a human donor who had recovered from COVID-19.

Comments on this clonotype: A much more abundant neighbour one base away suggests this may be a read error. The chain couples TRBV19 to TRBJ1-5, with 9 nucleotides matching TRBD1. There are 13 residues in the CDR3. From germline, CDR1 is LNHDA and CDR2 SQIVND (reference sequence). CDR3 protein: CASRLTGGQPRHF. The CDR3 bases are TGTGCCAGTAGGCTGACAGGGGGTCAGCCCCGGCATTTT.

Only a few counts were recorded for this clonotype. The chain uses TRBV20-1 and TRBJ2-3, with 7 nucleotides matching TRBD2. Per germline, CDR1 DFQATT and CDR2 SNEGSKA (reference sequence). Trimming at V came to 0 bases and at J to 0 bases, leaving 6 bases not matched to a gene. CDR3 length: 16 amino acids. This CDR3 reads CSARDRLAVSTDTQYF. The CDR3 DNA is TGCAGTGCTAGAGACAGACTAGCAGTTAGCACAGATACGCAGTATTTT.